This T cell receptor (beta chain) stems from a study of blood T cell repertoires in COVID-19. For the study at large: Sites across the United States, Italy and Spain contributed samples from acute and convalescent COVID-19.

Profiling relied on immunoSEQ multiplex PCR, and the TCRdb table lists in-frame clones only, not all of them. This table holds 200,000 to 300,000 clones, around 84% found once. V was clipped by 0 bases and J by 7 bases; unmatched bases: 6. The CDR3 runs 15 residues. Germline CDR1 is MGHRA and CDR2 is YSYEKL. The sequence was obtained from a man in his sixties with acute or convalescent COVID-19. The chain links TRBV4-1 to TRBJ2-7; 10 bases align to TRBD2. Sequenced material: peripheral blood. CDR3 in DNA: TGCGCCAGCAGCCAAGAACTAGCGGGAAGGTTGGAGCAGTACTTC. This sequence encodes CASSQELAGRLEQYF.